Following are 22 T cell receptor beta chains from one sample sequenced in a study of neurological immune-mediated disorders. Time point specified: longitudinal time-point 3. TCRdb reanalysed the 5' RACE reads using MiXCR and keeps one entry per CDR3 protein. The data hold around 51,000 distinct CDR3 sequences, with 9.5% to 15% observed a single time. The sequenced material came from PBMCs. The receptors originated from a male donor with HTLV-1-associated myelopathy (HAM/TSP).

Many counts were recorded for this clonotype. The CDR3 bases are TGTGCCAGCAGTGTCCTGTTAGATCAGCCCCAGCATTTT. Residues: CASSVLLDQPQHF. The rearrangement links TRBV12-3 or TRBV12-4 to TRBJ1-5; D call uncertain. V was cut by 5 bases and J by 5 bases, with 10 bases left in between. The CDR3 is made up of 13 amino acids.

This clonotype was picked up many times. The chain is built from TRBV28 and TRBJ2-5, with 8 bases matching TRBD2. CDR3 length: 13 amino acids. J lost 4 bases, V lost 8 bases, and 6 bases had no gene match. CDR1 MDHEN and CDR2 SYDVKM come from the germline V gene. The CDR3, as DNA: TGTGCCAGCGGACTACGGGGGGGAGAGACCCAGTACTTC. Translating it yields CASGLRGGETQYF.

In this sample, this clonotype turned up many times. The chain combines TRBV5-1 with TRBJ2-7; D perhaps matches TRBD2 (7 bases). This CDR3 spans 17 amino acids. V gave up 0 bases and J gave up 5 bases, with 21 bases separating them. CDR1 is SGHRS and CDR2 is YFSETQ in the germline V gene. The CDR3 sequence is CASSLGVFGGRPDEQYF. CDR3 nucleotides: TGCGCCAGCAGCTTGGGCGTGTTCGGGGGGCGCCCCGACGAGCAGTACTTC.

This clonotype was seen many times. The V gene is TRBV5-1, the J gene TRBJ1-1; TRBD1 matches 7 bases. V was clipped by 4 bases and J by 4 bases; unmatched bases: 4. The CDR3 is 13 amino acids. Germline V gene sequence: CDR1 SGHRS, CDR2 YFSETQ. The CDR3 sequence: CASSRGGLTEAFF. The CDR3 DNA sequence: TGCGCCAGCAGCCGAGGGGGCCTCACTGAAGCTTTCTTT.

This clonotype was picked up many times. The rearrangement joins TRBV20-1 to TRBJ2-5, with 15 bases matching TRBD2. This CDR3 comprises 19 residues. Germline V gives CDR1 DFQATT, CDR2 SNEGSKA (reference sequence). Trimming took 5 bases from V and 0 from J; bases not matched to a gene: 13. The CDR3 DNA reads as TGCAGTGCTCTCTCCGGGACTAGCGGGGGGCTTGGGTACCAAGAGACCCAGTACTTC. Residues: CSALSGTSGGLGYQETQYF.

This clonotype was recorded many times. The CDR3 DNA reads TGTGCCAGCAGTTACACATTAGCGGGGGCCGCCTACAATGAGCAGTTCTTC. It yields the protein CASSYTLAGAAYNEQFF. The chain is built from TRBV6-2 or TRBV6-3 and TRBJ2-1, with 9 bases matching TRBD2. Per the germline V gene, CDR1 is MNHEY and CDR2 is SVGEGT. With 2 bases clipped from V and 2 bases from J, the junction kept 7 bases outside the gene matches. The CDR3 has 17 residues.

This clonotype was seen many times. The chain carries TRBV7-2 and TRBJ2-5, with 13 bases identical to TRBD2. Trimming took 3 bases from V and 5 from J; bases not matched to a gene: 3. CDR3 length: 15 residues. Germline V gives CDR1 SGHTA, CDR2 FQGNSA. The CDR3 nucleotides read TGTGCCAGCAGCTTCGGGACTAGCGGGGTGGAGACCCAGTACTTC. Residues: CASSFGTSGVETQYF.

This clonotype was detected ten times or more. As DNA, the CDR3 is TGTGCCAGCAGCTTGGAGGGACGGCTCTACGAGCAGTACTTC. Protein sequence: CASSLEGRLYEQYF. V gene TRBV5-5 combines with J gene TRBJ2-7, with D perhaps assigned TRBD1 or TRBD2 (5 bases each). V lost 0 bases and J lost 3, with 10 bases in between. The CDR3 totals 14 residues. CDR1 SGHKS and CDR2 YYEKEE come from the germline V gene (reference sequence).

Concerning this clonotype itself: A much larger clone differs by one base, so this may be a read error. The chain employs TRBV7-2 and TRBJ2-1; D not certain. CDR3 size: 14 residues. V was trimmed by 7 bases and J by 0 bases, leaving 10 bases between them. Germline V gene lookup returns CDR1 SGHTA and CDR2 FQGNSA. CDR3 loop: CASKVWGSYNEQFF. DNA of the CDR3: TGTGCCAGCAAAGTGTGGGGCTCCTACAATGAGCAGTTCTTC.

Many counts were recorded for this clonotype. The chain has TRBV9 and TRBJ2-1; no reliable D call. The V gene's germline CDR1 is SGDLS and CDR2 YYNGEE. V was pared by 4 bases and J by 0 bases, with 8 bases between. The CDR3 has 14 amino acids. Written as DNA, the CDR3 is TGTGCCAGCAGCCCCGGGCCCTCCTACAATGAGCAGTTCTTC. Residues: CASSPGPSYNEQFF.

This clonotype was seen ten or more times. V and J are TRBV7-6 and TRBJ2-2; D may match TRBD1 or TRBD2 (5 bases each). The CDR3 consists of 15 residues. Per the germline V gene, CDR1 is SGHVS and CDR2 is FNYEAQ. V lost 5 bases, J lost 4 bases, and 14 bases lay in between. The CDR3 DNA sequence: TGTGCCAGCAGCGAAATAGAGGGGTCCACCGGGGAGCTGTTTTTT. Its translation is CASSEIEGSTGELFF.

This clonotype was recorded a few times. V gene TRBV7-2 combines with J gene TRBJ2-1, with D uncertain. The germline CDR1 and CDR2 sequences are SGHTA and FQGNSA. V lost 7 bases and J lost 6, with 7 bases in between. The CDR3 consists of 11 residues. CDR3 coding DNA: TGTGCCAGCACCTCATTCAATGAGCAGTTCTTC. Amino acids: CASTSFNEQFF.

This clonotype was counted many times. The gene calls are TRBV20-1 and TRBJ1-1, with D tentatively TRBD1 (5 bases). V was clipped by 6 bases and J by 5 bases, with 10 bases between them. This CDR3 spans 11 amino acids. Germline CDR1 is DFQATT and CDR2 is SNEGSKA (reference sequence). In DNA, the CDR3 is TGCAGTGCGGAGGGGTTGACTGAAGCTTTCTTT. The encoded protein is CSAEGLTEAFF.

This clonotype was counted many times. Written as DNA, the CDR3 is TGTGCCATCAGGAGCATGAGGAGGCAGGGGGCTAACGGCTACACCTTC. This sequence encodes CAIRSMRRQGANGYTF. The rearrangement joins TRBV10-3 to TRBJ1-2; the match to TRBD1 covers 8 bases. The germline CDR1 and CDR2 sequences are ENHRY and SYGVKD. The CDR3 is 16 residues long. The V segment lost 6 bases and the J segment 8 bases; nucleotides outside the gene matches: 17.

This clonotype was recorded at least ten times. The genes are TRBV6-5 and TRBJ2-7; D not resolved. The CDR3 runs 14 residues. V dropped 0 bases and J dropped 3 bases, with 9 bases sitting between them. The germline V gene has CDR1 MNHEY and CDR2 SVGAGI. This CDR3 is CASSYSAALYEQYF. CDR3 DNA sequence: TGTGCCAGCAGTTACTCGGCAGCCCTCTACGAGCAGTACTTC.

At least ten counts were recorded for this clonotype. J is TRBJ1-5 and V is TRBV6-5; no clear D gene. Trimming took 6 bases from V and 0 from J, leaving 12 bases between them. This CDR3 has 15 amino acids. Germline CDR1 and CDR2: MNHEY and SVGAGI. CDR3 in DNA: TGTGCCAGCAGCGAAAGCCTTTATAGCAATCAGCCCCAGCATTTT. Protein: CASSESLYSNQPQHF.

In this sample, this clonotype turned up many times. The chain joins TRBV3-1 to TRBJ2-3; D perhaps matches TRBD1 (6 bases). Germline CDR1 reads LGHDT; CDR2 reads YNNKEL (reference sequence). V dropped 6 bases and J dropped 2 bases, with 15 bases sitting between them. CDR3 size: 15 residues. In nucleotides, the CDR3 is TGTGCCAGCAGGGGAAAATGGGACAACACAGATACGCAGTATTTT. This codes for CASRGKWDNTDTQYF.

At least ten counts were recorded for this clonotype. The chain carries TRBV20-1 and TRBJ2-1, with TRBD2 matching over 9 bases. Germline loops: CDR1 DFQATT, CDR2 SNEGSKA (reference sequence). CDR3 length: 15 amino acids. With 0 bases clipped from V and 4 bases from J, the junction kept 4 bases outside the gene matches. The CDR3 reads CSARDGGGGYNEQFF. The CDR3 DNA follows: TGCAGTGCTAGAGACGGCGGGGGGGGATACAATGAGCAGTTCTTC.

Ten or more counts support this clonotype. CDR3 coding DNA: TGTGCCAGCAGTTTAGCGACAGGGACAGGGTGGGTGGGCCAGTACTTC. It yields the protein CASSLATGTGWVGQYF. The chain combines TRBV12-3 or TRBV12-4 with TRBJ2-5; 9 bases align to TRBD1. The CDR3 has 16 amino acids. The junction had 12 bases not matched to a gene; V was cut back by 0 bases and J by 10 bases.

This clonotype was recorded at least ten times. The V call is TRBV20-1, the J call TRBJ2-1; 8 bases align to TRBD2. This CDR3 has 16 residues. Germline CDR1 DFQATT, CDR2 SNEGSKA (reference sequence). The V and J ends lost 2 bases and 5 bases, in that order; junction bases with no gene match: 11. CDR3 residues: CSARQIRGGLNNEQFF. The DNA of the CDR3 is TGCAGTGCTAGACAAATCCGGGGGGGCCTGAACAATGAGCAGTTCTTC.

There are many counts of this clonotype. The chain uses TRBV4-3 and TRBJ2-1; TRBD2 might be the D (5 bases). Deletions cut 3 bases from V and 5 bases from J, with 14 bases between. This CDR3 region has 15 residues. Per germline, CDR1 LGHNA and CDR2 YSLEER. CDR3 sequence: CASSHGVISHNEQFF. CDR3 coding DNA: TGCGCCAGCAGCCACGGGGTCATCTCACACAATGAGCAGTTCTTC.

In this sample, this clonotype turned up many times. The chain joins TRBV6-2 or TRBV6-3 to TRBJ1-1; D unresolved. The V end was cut by 6 bases, the J end by 4 bases, with 12 bases between. This CDR3 has 13 residues. Germline lookup yields CDR1 MNHEY and CDR2 SVGEGT. Here the CDR3 DNA reads TGTGCCAGCAGAAGACCCGCGGCCACTGAAGCTTTCTTT. Its protein product is CASRRPAATEAFF.